The present T cell receptor beta chain was sequenced within a study of blood T cell repertoires in COVID-19. The CDR3 is made up of 15 amino acids. V was pared by 10 bases and J by 2 bases, with 7 bases of the junction left unmatched. From germline, CDR1 is SGHTA and CDR2 FQGNSA. Original processing methods: Reference gene primers were amplified, and this amplification served to estimate nucleated cell counts. Using immunoSEQ multiplex PCR, the repertoire was profiled, and TCRdb retains in-frame clones only, with some absent. The D gene and trimming were derived from the DNA, and the V and J assignments and clone size from that table. The sample lists roughly 300,000 clones; 65% to 90% were seen once.

This receptor was obtained from a woman aged 55-69 years with active or convalescent COVID-19. The genes are TRBV7-2 and TRBJ2-3, with 12 bases that match TRBD2. The specimen sequenced was peripheral blood. CDR3 in DNA: TGTGCCACCTCTAGCGGGGGGGTTGTCACAGATACGCAGTATTTT. Protein product: CATSSGGVVTDTQYF.